A single sample is the source of the 32 T cell receptor beta chains below, sequenced in a study of human T cells and chemical hapten exposure. A single record per CDR3 protein comes from TCRdb applying MiXCR to the RACE reads. Of tens of thousands of distinct CDR3 sequences detected, roughly 10% appear once; the ten largest clones hold around 10%. Time point: pre-sensitization, week 0. Treatment in this sample: therapeutic diphenylcyclopropenone sensitization with weekly scalp DPC. Sequencing was performed on whole blood, taken in connection with sensitization to the hapten diphenylcyclopropenone (DPC). The receptors derive from a man aged 40-49 years with alopecia areata. Some clones in this sample may be carry-over from other donors' samples.

This chain connects TRBV6-5 to TRBJ1-2; TRBD1 matches 8 bases. CDR3 length equals 17 residues. Trimming took 5 bases from V and 1 from J; bases not matched to a gene: 12. Germline CDR1 reads MNHEY; CDR2 reads SVGAGI. The CDR3 coding sequence is TGTGCCAGCAGTGATGGACAGGGCCCTTTTCGTAACTATGGCTACACCTTC. Translated, it gives CASSDGQGPFRNYGYTF.

This clonotype was counted only a few times. The CDR3 protein is CASSARGGSYNEQFF. CDR3 in DNA: TGTGCCAGCAGCGCCAGGGGGGGCTCCTACAATGAGCAGTTCTTC. The rearrangement links TRBV9 to TRBJ2-1, with D perhaps being TRBD1 or TRBD2 (7 bases each). The CDR3 has 15 residues. Trimming pared 3 bases from V and 0 bases from J, leaving 10 bases between. Per the germline V gene, CDR1 is SGDLS and CDR2 is YYNGEE.

This clonotype was recorded many times. This chain connects TRBV28 to TRBJ1-1; D is possibly TRBD1 (5 bases). CDR3 length equals 12 residues. Between the trimmed V and J ends, which lost 5 bases and 11 bases, there was a span of 15 bases. Germline CDR1 reads MDHEN; CDR2 reads SYDVKM. The chain's CDR3 is CASSVPGQRAFF. The CDR3 bases are TGTGCCAGCAGTGTCCCGGGGCAAAGGGCTTTCTTT.

This chain connects TRBV9 to TRBJ2-3; 9 bases agree with TRBD2. V dropped 2 bases and J dropped 2; count of bases not matched to a gene: 3. Germline V gene lookup returns CDR1 SGDLS and CDR2 YYNGEE. The CDR3 runs to 15 residues. This chain's CDR3 is CASSVSGRYTDTQYF. The CDR3 nucleotides are TGTGCCAGCAGCGTTAGCGGGAGATACACAGATACGCAGTATTTT.

The table lists this clonotype with a few counts. V is TRBV9 and J is TRBJ2-7; D possibly corresponds to TRBD1 (5 bases). Per germline, CDR1 SGDLS and CDR2 YYNGEE. Trimming stripped 0 bases from V and 1 base from J, with 11 bases between. The CDR3 sequence is 15 residues long. The CDR3 nucleotides read TGTGCCAGCAGCGTAGGGGCGGACACTTCCTACGAGCAGTACTTC. The encoded protein is CASSVGADTSYEQYF.

This clonotype has just a few counts. The rearrangement uses TRBV5-1 and TRBJ2-2; TRBD1 aligns across 7 bases. The CDR3 has 14 residues. The trim removed 0 bases at V and 6 bases at J, leaving 2 bases unmatched. Per the germline V gene, CDR1 is SGHRS and CDR2 is YFSETQ. As DNA, the CDR3 is TGCGCCAGCAGCTTGGGACAGGGCCCCGGGGAGCTGTTTTTT. Protein product: CASSLGQGPGELFF.

This clonotype appeared many times. The V and J genes are TRBV28 and TRBJ2-5; D gene ambiguous. The germline gives CDR1 MDHEN, CDR2 SYDVKM. The CDR3 runs to 13 residues. The V end lost 7 bases, the J end lost 1 base, and 10 bases lay between the germline ends. The CDR3 DNA reads as TGTGCCAGCAATCGACATCCCCAAGAGACCCAGTACTTC. Its protein product is CASNRHPQETQYF.

The table lists this clonotype with a few counts. The rearrangement uses TRBV18 and TRBJ2-1; D is possibly TRBD1 (6 bases). Deletions cut 3 bases from V and 8 bases from J, with 14 bases between. Germline assignment: CDR1 KGHSH and CDR2 LQKENI. The CDR3 consists of 14 residues. The CDR3 protein is CASSPVRGSDEQFF. DNA for the CDR3: TGTGCCAGCTCACCCGTAAGGGGGTCGGATGAGCAGTTCTTC.

Many counts were recorded for this clonotype. CDR3 region: CASSLPGQGTDTQYF. Here the CDR3 DNA reads TGCGCCAGCAGCTTACCGGGACAGGGTACAGATACGCAGTATTTT. The chain joins TRBV5-1 to TRBJ2-3, with TRBD1 matching over 9 bases. This CDR3 is built from 15 residues. Germline V CDR1 and CDR2: SGHRS, YFSETQ. The J segment lost 3 bases and the V segment lost 2 bases, leaving 4 bases of the junction unmatched.

The CDR3 region has the DNA TGTGCCAGCAGCCAAGGCCTAGCGGGAGCTCCTGAGCAGTACTTC. This codes for CASSQGLAGAPEQYF. This chain links TRBV3-2 with TRBJ2-7; the D call of TRBD2 is as the table states it, not checked on the DNA. TRBV3-2 is recorded as a pseudogene. The CDR3 runs to 15 residues.

The chain combines TRBV28 with TRBJ2-7, with D perhaps given as TRBD1 or TRBD2 (5 bases each). CDR3 size: 12 residues. With 7 bases removed from V and 4 bases from J, the gap between germline ends came to 11 bases. Germline V CDR1 and CDR2: MDHEN, SYDVKM. This CDR3 reads CASNAGSYEQYF. The CDR3 bases are TGTGCCAGCAATGCAGGGAGTTACGAGCAGTACTTC.

This clonotype was observed a few times. This rearrangement joins TRBV7-9 to TRBJ2-3; tentatively, D is TRBD1 (6 bases). The CDR3 length is 15 residues. Germline CDR1 and CDR2: SEHNR and FQNEAQ (reference sequence). V lost 5 bases, J lost 0 bases, and 12 bases lay in between. Here the CDR3 DNA reads TGTGCCAGCAGCGGGGGCACACAAAGCACAGATACGCAGTATTTT. It codes for CASSGGTQSTDTQYF.

This sequence joins TRBV2 and TRBJ1-2, with D possibly matching TRBD1 (6 bases). CDR1 SNHLY and CDR2 FYNNEI come from the germline V gene. V was trimmed by 5 bases and J by 3 bases, leaving 16 bases between them. The CDR3 covers 15 residues. Here the CDR3 reads CASSPGGGTDYGYTF. The CDR3 DNA sequence: TGTGCCAGCAGTCCGGGGGGGGGCACCGACTATGGCTACACCTTC.

This clonotype was detected only a few times. This chain links TRBV7-9 with TRBJ1-1; 10 bases agree with TRBD1. The junction had 5 bases not matched to a gene; V was cut back by 3 bases and J by 4 bases. The CDR3 loop spans 15 amino acids. Germline V lookup: CDR1 SEHNR, CDR2 FQNEAQ (reference sequence). In DNA form, the CDR3 reads TGTGCCAGCAGCTTGGAGACAGGGGGCCCCACTGAAGCTTTCTTT. Protein product: CASSLETGGPTEAFF. The full variable domain, with the rest looked up from reference TRBV7-9 and TRBJ1-1, is DTGVSQNPRHKITKRGQNVTFRCDPISEHNRLYWYRQTLGQGPEFLTYFQNEAQLEKSRLLSDRFSAERPKGSFSTLEIQRTEQGDSAMYLCASSLETGGPTEAFFGQGTRLTVV.

This clonotype was counted many times. The chain recombines TRBV20-1 with TRBJ2-2, with 7 bases that match TRBD2. With V trimmed by 6 bases and J by 1 base, 11 bases remained unmatched. Germline loops: CDR1 DFQATT, CDR2 SNEGSKA (reference sequence). The CDR3 is 16 amino acids. CDR3 nucleotide sequence: TGCAGTGCCCCTGTGGCGGAGCGGGGGAACACCGGGGAGCTGTTTTTT. Translated, it gives CSAPVAERGNTGELFF.

This clonotype was seen ten or more times. This rearrangement joins TRBV28 to TRBJ2-5; D may be TRBD2 (6 bases). This CDR3 has 12 residues. Trimming took off 5 bases at V and 4 bases at J, with 8 bases between the two ends. The V gene's germline CDR1 is MDHEN and CDR2 SYDVKM. In DNA form, the CDR3 reads TGTGCCAGCAGTCCGGGGGTAGAGACCCAGTACTTC. Translated, it gives CASSPGVETQYF. Looking up the rest from reference TRBV28 and TRBJ2-5 gives the full variable domain: DVKVTQSSRYLVKRTGEKVFLECVQDMDHENMFWYRQDPGLGLRLIYFSYDVKMKEKGDIPEGYSVSREKKERFSLILESASTNQTSMYLCASSPGVETQYFGPGTRLLVL.

In its sample, this clonotype was seen many times. CDR3 nucleotide sequence: TGCGCCAGCAGAGCCGCCACCGCCGGCGAGCAGTACTTC. Translated: CASRAATAGEQYF. This sequence joins TRBV5-1 and TRBJ2-7; no firm D call. The CDR3 sequence is 13 residues long. Trimming took 5 bases from V and 6 from J, leaving 15 bases between them. The V gene's germline CDR1 is SGHRS and CDR2 YFSETQ.

This chain connects TRBV9 to TRBJ2-7; D is unresolved. Trimming removed 0 bases from V and 4 bases from J, with 11 bases in between. Germline CDR1 SGDLS, CDR2 YYNGEE. CDR3 size: 14 residues. In DNA form, the CDR3 reads TGTGCCAGCAGCGTAGATCCCCTACGTTACGAGCAGTACTTC. This translates into CASSVDPLRYEQYF. The complete variable domain, with remaining parts taken from reference TRBV9 and TRBJ2-7, reads DSGVTQTPKHLITATGQRVTLRCSPRSGDLSVYWYQQSLDQGLQFLIQYYNGEERAKGNILERFSAQQFPDLHSELNLSSLELGDSALYFCASSVDPLRYEQYFGPGTRLTVT.

This clonotype occurred many times. This chain joins TRBV6-5 and TRBJ2-1; D gene unclear. Germline V CDR1 and CDR2: MNHEY, SVGAGI. The CDR3 extends over 13 amino acids. Trimming removed 2 bases from V and 6 bases from J, with 8 bases in between. The CDR3 bases are TGTGCCAGCAGTTACGGGGTGGGCAATGAGCAGTTCTTC. Its translation: CASSYGVGNEQFF.

The rearrangement links TRBV28 to TRBJ1-1; 9 bases map to TRBD1. Germline values: CDR1 MDHEN, CDR2 SYDVKM. The CDR3 is made up of 15 amino acids. The V segment lost 5 bases and the J segment 5 bases; nucleotides outside the gene matches: 9. CDR3 region: CASSLPTGGITEAFF. The CDR3 region has the DNA TGTGCCAGCAGTCTCCCGACAGGGGGGATAACTGAAGCTTTCTTT.

The gene calls are TRBV28 and TRBJ2-3, with 10 positions matching TRBD2. The CDR3 has 16 amino acids. The junction had 9 bases not matched to a gene; V was cut back by 4 bases and J by 5 bases. CDR1 is MDHEN, CDR2 SYDVKM, per germline. The CDR3: CASSSPFWTSGDTQYF. In nucleotides, the CDR3 is TGTGCCAGCAGTTCCCCTTTCTGGACTAGCGGAGATACGCAGTATTTT.

This clonotype was counted a few times. The CDR3 reads CATSISRDYEQYF. The CDR3 nucleotides are TGTGCCACCAGCATCTCCCGCGACTACGAGCAGTACTTC. The chain has TRBV15 and TRBJ2-7, with D uncertain. Germline CDR1 LNHNV, CDR2 YYDKDF (reference sequence). The CDR3 loop spans 13 amino acids. V was clipped by 4 bases and J by 3 bases, with 10 bases between them.

V usage is TRBV29-1 and J usage is TRBJ2-7; weak D call: TRBD1 (6 bases). The CDR3 loop spans 12 amino acids. Trimming pared 1 base from V and 5 bases from J, leaving 9 bases between. Germline CDR1 SQVTM, CDR2 ANQGSEA. The CDR3 sequence is CSVEGRGDEQYF. As DNA, the CDR3 is TGCAGCGTTGAAGGCAGGGGCGACGAGCAGTACTTC.

This clonotype turned up a few times. The rearrangement uses TRBV12-3 or TRBV12-4 and TRBJ2-7; D not certain. The CDR3 has 13 residues. V lost 6 bases to trimming and J lost 6 bases, with 15 bases between them. The CDR3 loop is CASRLSVLGEQYF. The DNA for the CDR3 is TGTGCCAGCAGGCTCTCAGTCTTGGGCGAGCAGTACTTC.

CDR3 amino acids: CASSVTGRGLSRTDTQYF. For the CDR3, the DNA is TGTGCCAGCAGCGTGACAGGGAGAGGTCTCTCACGCACAGATACGCAGTATTTT. This chain joins TRBV7-2 and TRBJ2-3, with 7 bases identical to TRBD1. The CDR3 is 18 amino acids. V gave up 5 bases and J gave up 1 base; unmatched junction bases: 15. Germline V gene data show CDR1 as SGHTA and CDR2 as FQGNSA. Full variable domain (outside the CDR3, taken from reference TRBV7-2 and TRBJ2-3): GAGVSQSPSNKVTEKGKDVELRCDPISGHTALYWYRQSLGQGLEFLIYFQGNSAPDKSGLPSDRFSAERTGGSVSTLTIQRTQQEDSAVYLCASSVTGRGLSRTDTQYFGPGTRLTVL.

The chain's CDR3 is CAISESTGFAGGSYEQYF. The CDR3, as DNA: TGTGCCATCAGTGAGTCGACGGGCTTTGCAGGGGGCTCCTACGAGCAGTACTTC. The chain uses TRBV10-3 and TRBJ2-7, with 7 bases lining up with TRBD1. This CDR3 contains 18 residues. Germline V gene data show CDR1 as ENHRY and CDR2 as SYGVKD. The trim removed 0 bases at V and 0 bases at J, leaving 11 bases unmatched.

V is TRBV29-1 and J is TRBJ2-3; maybe TRBD1 (7 bases). Germline V CDR1 and CDR2: SQVTM, ANQGSEA. Trimming took off 4 bases at V and 4 bases at J, with 9 bases between the two ends. This CDR3 region has 12 residues. The chain's CDR3 is CSVVRGADTQYF. The CDR3 DNA is TGCAGCGTTGTCAGGGGGGCAGATACGCAGTATTTT.

This clonotype has at least ten counts. The chain links TRBV15 to TRBJ2-7, with D tentatively TRBD1 (5 bases). Trimming stripped 4 bases from V and 2 bases from J, with 12 bases between. This CDR3 region has 14 residues. Germline lookup yields CDR1 LNHNV and CDR2 YYDKDF (reference sequence). The CDR3 DNA follows: TGTGCCACCAGCACCTCCCCCAGGGCCTACGAGCAGTACTTC. Its protein product is CATSTSPRAYEQYF.

This chain connects TRBV28 to TRBJ1-6, with D unresolved. This CDR3 is 14 amino acids long. The V end was cut by 2 bases, the J end by 7 bases, with 9 bases between. The germline CDR1 and CDR2 sequences are MDHEN and SYDVKM. The CDR3 is CASSLGLINSPLHF. In DNA, the CDR3 is TGTGCCAGCAGTTTAGGACTGATCAATTCACCCCTCCACTTT.

The chain combines TRBV6-6 with TRBJ2-5, with D tentatively TRBD1 (6 bases). With 6 bases removed from V and 1 base from J, the gap between germline ends came to 12 bases. The CDR3 has 14 amino acids. Germline loops: CDR1 MNHNY, CDR2 SVGAGI (reference sequence). The CDR3 here is CASSEDSFQETQYF. The CDR3 DNA reads as TGTGCCAGCAGCGAGGACAGTTTCCAAGAGACCCAGTACTTC.

The chain combines TRBV18 with TRBJ2-7; no definite D call. There are 13 residues in the CDR3. CDR1 and CDR2 from the germline V gene are KGHSH and LQKENI. Trimming stripped 1 base from V and 0 bases from J, with 4 bases between. The CDR3, as DNA: TGTGCCAGCTCACCACAGGACTCCTACGAGCAGTACTTC. Protein sequence: CASSPQDSYEQYF.

CDR3 amino acids: CSARDNEARGRWNEQYF. The CDR3 bases are TGCAGTGCTAGAGATAACGAGGCGAGGGGGCGCTGGAACGAGCAGTACTTC. This chain links TRBV20-1 with TRBJ2-7; 7 bases map to TRBD1. The V gene's germline CDR1 is DFQATT and CDR2 SNEGSKA (reference sequence). With 0 bases clipped from V and 5 bases from J, the junction kept 16 bases outside the gene matches. This CDR3 has 17 residues.